These 3 T cell receptor beta chains share one sample of origin, sequenced in a study of blood T cell repertoires in COVID-19. Data came from immunoSEQ multiplex PCR; TCRdb stores just in-frame clones and leaves some out. The sample has about 42,000 clones, around four fifths seen once; the top ten hold 5.4%. Sequenced input: peripheral blood. The receptors here all came from a man in his fifties or sixties with active COVID-19.

V and J are TRBV6-6 and TRBJ2-6; D not resolved. Trimming cost V 5 bases and J 0 bases, with 14 bases left between them. The CDR3 consists of 17 residues. Germline CDR1 MNHNY, CDR2 SVGAGI (reference sequence). The chain's CDR3 is CASSPRVYSSGANVLTF. As DNA, the CDR3 is TGTGCCAGCAGTCCCCGGGTTTACTCCTCTGGGGCCAACGTCCTGACTTTC.

The J gene is TRBJ2-5, the V gene TRBV6-5, with TRBD2 matching over 10 bases. The CDR3 covers 14 residues. After removal of 7 bases from V and 7 bases from J, the junction contained 9 bases not matched to a gene. Germline assignment: CDR1 MNHEY and CDR2 SVGAGI. CDR3 sequence: CASTSGGAWGTQYF. As DNA, the CDR3 is TGTGCCAGCACCAGCGGGGGGGCATGGGGGACCCAGTACTTC.

V and J are TRBV5-4 and TRBJ2-3, with a possible D match to TRBD1 (5 bases). The CDR3 has 14 residues. The germline gives CDR1 SGHNT, CDR2 YYREEE (reference sequence). V dropped 6 bases and J dropped 2 bases, with 13 bases sitting between them. CDR3 region: CASNMDISTDTQYF. CDR3 bases: TGTGCCAGCAACATGGACATATCCACAGATACGCAGTATTTT.